This T cell receptor (beta chain) appears in the sequencing data of a study of T cell responses to AZD1222 COVID-19 vaccine. Profiled with immunoSEQ multiplex PCR; TCRdb holds only in-frame clones, not every one. This table holds 100,000 to 150,000 clones, about 90% found once. The CDR3 spans 14 residues. Germline CDR1 reads KGHDR; CDR2 reads SFDVKD. The germline V and J ends were trimmed by 5 bases and 7 bases, with 13 bases remaining between them. The genes are TRBV24-1 and TRBJ2-2; D uncertain. This receptor was obtained from an adult in good health. Sequencing used peripheral blood, obtained on day 0 of AZD1222 vaccination. The CDR3 sequence is CATSGPHENGELFF. The CDR3 coding sequence is TGTGCCACCAGTGGGCCCCACGAGAACGGGGAGCTGTTTTTT.